The 27 T cell receptor beta chains below all came from one sample that was sequenced in a study of T cell responses to AZD1222 COVID-19 vaccine. Assay used: immunoSEQ multiplex PCR; TCRdb lists only in-frame clones, some missing. The sample contains roughly 150,000 clones, 80% to 90% of which appear only once. Sequences were derived from peripheral blood, sampled 28 days after the second AZD1222 dose. These receptors came from an adult who received the AZD1222 COVID-19 vaccine.

The chain recombines TRBV28 with TRBJ1-4, with 8 bases that match TRBD1. The CDR3 has 16 residues. The V gene end was trimmed by 5 bases and the J gene end by 3 bases; junction bases not matched to a gene: 8. Germline lookup yields CDR1 MDHEN and CDR2 SYDVKM. The CDR3 nucleotides read TGTGCCAGCAGTCCCCTCGACAGGGGTTCTAATGAAAAACTGTTTTTT. This sequence encodes CASSPLDRGSNEKLFF.

V and J are TRBV7-3 and TRBJ2-3; D not certain. There are 13 residues in the CDR3. Germline V CDR1 and CDR2: SGHTA, FQGTGA. Trimming cost V 3 bases and J 4 bases, with 8 bases left between them. The CDR3 nucleotides read TGTGCCAGCAGCTTGAGGAAGGCAGATACGCAGTATTTT. Protein product: CASSLRKADTQYF.

The chain is built from TRBV27 and TRBJ1-5; D remains ambiguous. Per germline, CDR1 MNHEY and CDR2 SMNVEV (reference sequence). Trimming shortened V by 6 bases and J by 0 bases, and 9 bases separated the two germline ends. This CDR3 is built from 14 residues. The CDR3 DNA sequence: TGTGCCAGCAGCCGCCTTTATAGCAATCAGCCCCAGCATTTT. Translation gives CASSRLYSNQPQHF.

This chain links TRBV27 with TRBJ1-6; TRBD1 matches at 10 bases. Germline V gene data show CDR1 as MNHEY and CDR2 as SMNVEV (reference sequence). The CDR3 covers 15 residues. The V segment lost 6 bases and the J segment 9 bases; nucleotides outside the gene matches: 8. The CDR3 DNA is TGTGCCAGCAGGTCCGGGACAGGGGCGCTTTCACCCCTCCACTTT. As protein: CASRSGTGALSPLHF.

The rearrangement uses TRBV7-3 and TRBJ1-6; a possible D gene is TRBD1 (5 bases). From germline, CDR1 is SGHTA and CDR2 FQGTGA. The V gene lost 0 bases and the J gene lost 8 bases, with 11 bases spanning the gap. CDR3 size: 15 residues. CDR3 sequence (DNA): TGTGCCAGCAGCTTAACAGGGCAGGGTGATTCACCCCTCCACTTT. As protein: CASSLTGQGDSPLHF. Complete variable domain (other parts from reference TRBV7-3 and TRBJ1-6): GAGVSQTPSNKVTEKGKYVELRCDPISGHTALYWYRQSLGQGPEFLIYFQGTGAADDSGLPNDRFFAVRPEGSVSTLKIQRTERGDSAVYLCASSLTGQGDSPLHFGNGTRLTVT.

This clone was seen once. The chain couples TRBV7-2 to TRBJ1-5, with D possibly TRBD1 on 6 matching bases. Germline V gene sequence: CDR1 SGHTA, CDR2 FQGNSA. V was cut by 3 bases and J by 11 bases, with 11 bases left in between. The CDR3 runs 12 residues. DNA of the CDR3: TGTGCCAGCAGCTTCACAGGGACGGCCCAGCATTTT. Residues: CASSFTGTAQHF.

This clone was seen just once. The chain uses TRBV5-4 and TRBJ1-3, with 10 bases matching TRBD1. The V and J ends lost 4 bases and 2 bases, in that order; junction bases with no gene match: 9. Germline loops: CDR1 SGHNT, CDR2 YYREEE (reference sequence). The CDR3 is made up of 17 amino acids. CDR3 amino acids: CASSLGGTGVTGNTIYF. CDR3 coding DNA: TGTGCCAGCAGCCTCGGGGGGACAGGGGTTACTGGAAACACCATATATTTT.

This rearrangement joins TRBV5-4 to TRBJ1-1; tentative D call: TRBD1 (5 bases). This CDR3 is 17 amino acids long. V lost 0 bases and J 4 bases, leaving 19 bases between the germline ends. In germline, CDR1 is SGHNT, CDR2 YYREEE (reference sequence). CDR3: CASSLDLGGVPFTEAFF. In nucleotides, the CDR3 is TGTGCCAGCAGCTTGGACCTGGGGGGGGTCCCTTTCACTGAAGCTTTCTTT.

This rearrangement joins TRBV6-5 to TRBJ2-2; D gene ambiguous. V was cut by 1 base and J by 0 bases, with 9 bases left in between. This CDR3 comprises 16 residues. Germline V gene sequence: CDR1 MNHEY, CDR2 SVGAGI. CDR3 sequence: CASSYFRPANTGELFF. The CDR3, as DNA: TGTGCCAGCAGTTACTTCCGCCCGGCGAACACCGGGGAGCTGTTTTTT.

The rearrangement joins TRBV7-9 to TRBJ2-1, with 9 bases aligning to TRBD2. The J segment lost 5 bases and the V segment lost 3 bases, leaving 5 bases of the junction unmatched. The length of the CDR3 is 15 residues. Germline CDR1 SEHNR, CDR2 FQNEAQ (reference sequence). CDR3 loop: CASSFGGRGDNEQFF. The CDR3 DNA is TGTGCCAGCAGCTTTGGCGGGAGGGGGGACAATGAGCAGTTCTTC.

The chain couples TRBV6-5 to TRBJ2-1, with TRBD2 matching over 7 bases. V was pared by 4 bases and J by 4 bases, with 4 bases of the junction left unmatched. The V gene's germline CDR1 is MNHEY and CDR2 SVGAGI. The CDR3 has 14 amino acids. The DNA of the CDR3 is TGTGCCAGCAGTTCCGAGCGGGGTTACAATGAGCAGTTCTTC. Its protein is CASSSERGYNEQFF.

The J gene is TRBJ2-3, the V gene TRBV2, with TRBD2 matching 7 bases. The J segment lost 4 bases and the V segment lost 6 bases, leaving 7 bases of the junction unmatched. The CDR3 has 14 residues. The germline CDR1 and CDR2 sequences are SNHLY and FYNNEI. The CDR3 DNA reads as TGTGCCAGCAGAGTACCGGGACTACCAGATACGCAGTATTTT. Protein sequence: CASRVPGLPDTQYF.

The V call is TRBV2, the J call TRBJ2-5; 9 bases fit TRBD2. This CDR3 region has 14 residues. Trimming removed 3 bases from V and 7 bases from J; junction bases left unmatched: 6. Germline CDR1 reads SNHLY; CDR2 reads FYNNEI. CDR3 amino acids: CASSETSGAPTQYF. CDR3 bases: TGTGCCAGCAGTGAGACTAGCGGTGCTCCGACCCAGTACTTC. The whole variable domain, filled in from reference TRBV2 and TRBJ2-5, reads EPEVTQTPSHQVTQMGQEVILRCVPISNHLYFYWYRQILGQKVEFLVSFYNNEISEKSEIFDDQFSVERPDGSNFTLKIRSTKLEDSAMYFCASSETSGAPTQYFGPGTRLLVL.

The rearrangement uses TRBV6-2 or TRBV6-3 and TRBJ2-7; 7 bases line up with TRBD1. CDR3 length: 15 amino acids. Germline CDR1 is MNHEY and CDR2 is SVGEGT. J gave up 2 bases and V 2 bases, and 6 bases lay outside the gene matches. This CDR3 reads CASSYVQGTPYEQYF. The DNA for the CDR3 is TGTGCCAGCAGTTACGTACAGGGGACCCCCTACGAGCAGTACTTC.

This chain links TRBV11-1 with TRBJ1-1; D is unresolved. Trimming took off 5 bases at V and 7 bases at J, with 20 bases between the two ends. This CDR3 is built from 15 residues. Germline V CDR1 and CDR2: SGHAT, FQDESV (reference sequence). The CDR3 region has the DNA TGTGCCAGCAGCGCTGCCCCCCCAGGTCGGGTTGAAGCTTTCTTT. Protein sequence: CASSAAPPGRVEAFF.

This clone was recorded many times. The V call is TRBV28, the J call TRBJ1-1, with D unresolved. Germline V gene lookup returns CDR1 MDHEN and CDR2 SYDVKM. V shed 6 bases and J shed 4 bases, with 9 bases lying between them. This CDR3 is 12 amino acids long. CDR3 loop: CASSQRSTEAFF. The CDR3 DNA sequence: TGTGCCAGCAGCCAAAGGAGCACTGAAGCTTTCTTT. Using reference TRBV28 and TRBJ1-1 for the parts outside the CDR3, the full variable domain is DVKVTQSSRYLVKRTGEKVFLECVQDMDHENMFWYRQDPGLGLRLIYFSYDVKMKEKGDIPEGYSVSREKKERFSLILESASTNQTSMYLCASSQRSTEAFFGQGTRLTVV.

The rearrangement links TRBV9 to TRBJ2-1; TRBD1 matches 8 bases. The CDR3 loop spans 16 amino acids. Trimming took 4 bases from V and 6 from J; bases not matched to a gene: 12. Germline CDR1 reads SGDLS; CDR2 reads YYNGEE. Here the CDR3 reads CASSLSSQGVRNEQFF. As DNA, the CDR3 is TGTGCCAGCAGCCTAAGTTCACAGGGGGTTCGCAATGAGCAGTTCTTC.

The V and J genes are TRBV5-4 and TRBJ2-2; 7 positions agree with TRBD2. V trimming: 4 bases; J trimming: 1 base; junction bases outside the gene matches: 10. Germline loops: CDR1 SGHNT, CDR2 YYREEE (reference sequence). This CDR3 is built from 17 residues. The DNA of the CDR3 is TGTGCCAGCAGCCGCTCGGAGGGAGGGAGGAACACCGGGGAGCTGTTTTTT. Its translation: CASSRSEGGRNTGELFF.

The chain links TRBV3-1 (or the pseudogene TRBV3-2) to TRBJ2-7; 8 nucleotides agree with TRBD1. The ends lost 4 bases at V and 2 bases at J; junction bases unmatched: 7. Per the germline V gene, CDR1 is LGHDT and CDR2 is YNNKEL (reference sequence). The CDR3 runs to 15 residues. The CDR3 protein is CASSRRQGFAYEQYF. The CDR3 DNA is TGTGCCAGCAGCCGCAGACAGGGGTTTGCCTACGAGCAGTACTTC.

The genes are TRBV6-5 and TRBJ2-1; 7 bases agree with TRBD2. CDR1 and CDR2 (germline): MNHEY, SVGAGI. This CDR3 has 15 residues. Germline trimming cut 4 bases from V and 5 bases from J; bases unmatched to any gene: 8. The DNA of the CDR3 is TGTGCCAGCAGTTTCCTGGGACTATCCAACAATGAGCAGTTCTTC. As protein: CASSFLGLSNNEQFF.

This rearrangement joins TRBV5-4 to TRBJ2-7; 14 nucleotides agree with TRBD2. J lost 6 bases, V lost 4 bases, and 9 bases had no gene match. This CDR3 comprises 16 residues. CDR1 SGHNT and CDR2 YYREEE come from the germline V gene (reference sequence). The CDR3 loop is CASSAGTSGSFREQYF. In nucleotides, the CDR3 is TGTGCCAGCAGCGCCGGGACTAGCGGGAGCTTTCGCGAGCAGTACTTC. The full variable domain, rest sourced from reference TRBV5-4 and TRBJ2-7, is ETGVTQSPTHLIKTRGQQVTLRCSSQSGHNTVSWYQQALGQGPQFIFQYYREEENGRGNFPPRFSGLQFPNYSSELNVNALELDDSALYLCASSAGTSGSFREQYFGPGTRLTVT.

This clone was observed a few times. For the CDR3, the DNA is TGTGCCAGCAGCACGGGACTAGCGGGCACCGGGGAGCTGTTTTTT. Protein sequence: CASSTGLAGTGELFF. The chain recombines TRBV5-4 with TRBJ2-2; 12 bases line up with TRBD2. The V segment lost 4 bases and the J segment 4 bases; nucleotides outside the gene matches: 2. The CDR3 is 15 residues long. Germline V gene sequence: CDR1 SGHNT, CDR2 YYREEE (reference sequence).

V gene TRBV9 combines with J gene TRBJ2-5; D is possibly TRBD2 (5 bases). V dropped 0 bases and J dropped 3 bases, with 12 bases sitting between them. Germline CDR1 and CDR2: SGDLS and YYNGEE. This CDR3 has 15 residues. This CDR3 reads CASSVGGQVKETQYF. Here the CDR3 DNA reads TGTGCCAGCAGCGTAGGCGGGCAGGTAAAAGAGACCCAGTACTTC.

The chain couples TRBV4-3 to TRBJ1-1; D remains unclear. The CDR3 has 14 residues. Per germline, CDR1 LGHNA and CDR2 YSLEER. V dropped 4 bases and J dropped 1 base, with 10 bases sitting between them. The CDR3 DNA sequence: TGCGCCAGCAGCCTCCGACCGGGGAACACTGAAGCTTTCTTT. Translating gives CASSLRPGNTEAFF.

V gene TRBV28 combines with J gene TRBJ1-5; 7 bases fit TRBD1. The V gene end was trimmed by 6 bases and the J gene end by 7 bases; junction bases not matched to a gene: 9. Germline V gene lookup returns CDR1 MDHEN and CDR2 SYDVKM. The CDR3 totals 14 residues. CDR3: CASRPGTVAQPQHF. The DNA for the CDR3 is TGTGCCAGCAGACCCGGGACAGTGGCGCAGCCCCAGCATTTT. Full variable domain (remainder filled in from reference TRBV28 and TRBJ1-5): DVKVTQSSRYLVKRTGEKVFLECVQDMDHENMFWYRQDPGLGLRLIYFSYDVKMKEKGDIPEGYSVSREKKERFSLILESASTNQTSMYLCASRPGTVAQPQHFGDGTRLSIL.

This clone has just one count. The chain has TRBV19 and TRBJ2-1, with D perhaps TRBD1 or TRBD2 (5 bases each). The CDR3 runs to 15 residues. CDR1 and CDR2 (germline): LNHDA, SQIVND (reference sequence). V was trimmed by 7 bases and J by 0 bases, leaving 13 bases between them. DNA of the CDR3: TGTGCCAGTACCAAGGGACCCATCTCCTACAATGAGCAGTTCTTC. Protein: CASTKGPISYNEQFF.

The chain combines TRBV5-5 with TRBJ2-1; D might be TRBD2 (5 bases). Germline assignment: CDR1 SGHKS and CDR2 YYEKEE (reference sequence). V shed 0 bases and J shed 2 bases, with 9 bases lying between them. This CDR3 is 15 amino acids long. The CDR3 loop reads CASSLAGTPYNEQFF. The CDR3 nucleotides are TGTGCCAGCAGCTTGGCGGGAACTCCCTACAATGAGCAGTTCTTC.